A single sample gave rise to the 15 T cell receptor beta chains below, sequenced in a study of siplizumab effects on memory and regulatory T cells. TCRdb keeps only in-frame clones here, not all; method: immunoSEQ multiplex PCR. This sample has about 82,000 clones; approximately 86% occur once, and the top ten carry 1.5%. The sequencing input was Tregs sorted from blood. Receptors originate from a human donor in good health.

This clone was observed a handful of times. The J gene is TRBJ1-1, the V gene TRBV27; no definite D call. The V end was cut by 5 bases, the J end by 3 bases, with 13 bases between. The CDR3 is 14 residues long. The germline CDR1 and CDR2 sequences are MNHEY and SMNVEV (reference sequence). CDR3 nucleotides: TGTGCCAGCAGTCCTGCCGAGTTGCACACTGAAGCTTTCTTT. Translating it yields CASSPAELHTEAFF.

A single count supports this clone. The gene calls are TRBV6-1 and TRBJ2-3; either TRBD1 or TRBD2 may fit D (5 bases each). The ends were cut back, 4 bases at V and 2 bases at J, with 16 bases in the middle. The CDR3 runs 16 residues. Germline CDR1 MNHNS, CDR2 SASEGT. The CDR3, as DNA: TGTGCCAGCAGTGTCGGGACGGGACCTGCCACAGATACGCAGTATTTT. Translating it yields CASSVGTGPATDTQYF.

This chain connects TRBV4-2 to TRBJ2-1, with D unclear. Germline V gene lookup returns CDR1 LGHNA and CDR2 YNFKEQ. The ends were cut back, 0 bases at V and 4 bases at J, with 10 bases in the middle. The length of the CDR3 is 15 residues. The CDR3 spells CASSQDVTRYNEQFF. CDR3 nucleotide sequence: TGTGCCAGCAGCCAAGATGTAACCAGGTACAATGAGCAGTTCTTC.

The V call is TRBV5-5, the J call TRBJ2-7; D call uncertain. The ends were cut back, 4 bases at V and 6 bases at J, with 17 bases in the middle. CDR1 and CDR2 from the germline V gene are SGHKS and YYEKEE (reference sequence). The CDR3 is 14 amino acids. The chain's CDR3 is CASSSASKVGEQYF. CDR3 nucleotides: TGTGCCAGCAGCAGCGCGTCAAAGGTGGGCGAGCAGTACTTC.

The rearrangement joins TRBV7-9 to TRBJ2-7; TRBD1 might be the D (5 bases). With 2 bases removed from V and 4 bases from J, the gap between germline ends came to 12 bases. This CDR3 contains 14 residues. Germline V gives CDR1 SEHNR, CDR2 FQNEAQ (reference sequence). The CDR3 nucleotides are TGTGCCAGCAGCTTAATGGCAGGGCCTTACGAGCAGTACTTC. It codes for CASSLMAGPYEQYF.

V gene TRBV9 combines with J gene TRBJ2-1, with D possibly being TRBD2 (6 bases). CDR1 is SGDLS and CDR2 is YYNGEE in the germline V gene. The CDR3 totals 15 residues. The V end was cut by 2 bases, the J end by 6 bases, with 15 bases between. The CDR3 bases are TGTGCCAGCAGCGTGGGGGGATTGGGGAGCAATGAGCAGTTCTTC. Its protein is CASSVGGLGSNEQFF.

The J gene is TRBJ2-3, the V gene TRBV28; D may match TRBD1 or TRBD2 (5 bases each). Germline CDR1 MDHEN, CDR2 SYDVKM. The CDR3 totals 15 residues. Trimming cost V 5 bases and J 1 base, with 13 bases left between them. In nucleotides, the CDR3 is TGTGCCAGCAGTCCACAAGGGACCGGCACAGATACGCAGTATTTT. This codes for CASSPQGTGTDTQYF.

The chain uses TRBV11-2 and TRBJ2-5; 10 positions match TRBD2. Germline V gene lookup returns CDR1 SGHAT and CDR2 FQNNGV. CDR3 length: 16 residues. J gave up 4 bases and V 1 base, and 6 bases lay outside the gene matches. This CDR3 is CASSLGIAGGGETQYF. CDR3 DNA: TGTGCCAGCAGCTTAGGAATAGCGGGGGGAGGAGAGACCCAGTACTTC.

The V gene is TRBV7-3, the J gene TRBJ1-1, with D perhaps matching TRBD1 (5 bases). This CDR3 region has 14 residues. The germline V gene encodes CDR1 SGHTA and CDR2 FQGTGA. V lost 5 bases to trimming and J lost 1 base, with 11 bases between them. This chain's CDR3 is CASSPQTGNTEAFF. DNA of the CDR3: TGTGCCAGCAGCCCCCAAACAGGGAACACTGAAGCTTTCTTT.

The chain combines TRBV4-2 with TRBJ2-5, with 7 positions matching TRBD2. V shed 1 base, J shed 1 base, and the junction held 12 bases outside the gene matches. The CDR3 sequence is 18 residues long. CDR1 and CDR2 (germline): LGHNA, YNFKEQ. The CDR3 region is CASSQVSFRGGGQETQYF. The CDR3 DNA reads as TGTGCCAGCAGCCAAGTTTCATTTCGTGGGGGGGGCCAAGAGACCCAGTACTTC.

The chain has TRBV7-9 and TRBJ1-2, with D tentatively TRBD1 (6 bases). CDR3 size: 14 residues. Germline V gene lookup returns CDR1 SEHNR and CDR2 FQNEAQ (reference sequence). V lost 1 base and J 3 bases, leaving 9 bases between the germline ends. The CDR3 here is CASSLGGGHYGYTF. Written as DNA, the CDR3 is TGTGCCAGCAGCTTAGGCGGGGGCCACTATGGCTACACCTTC.

The genes are TRBV6-5 and TRBJ2-5, with D perhaps TRBD1 (5 bases). Trimming took off 2 bases at V and 5 bases at J, with 12 bases between the two ends. The CDR3 is 14 amino acids. CDR1 and CDR2 (germline): MNHEY, SVGAGI. Here the CDR3 reads CASSYTGAAETQYF. The CDR3 bases are TGTGCCAGCAGTTACACTGGGGCAGCTGAGACCCAGTACTTC.

This chain links TRBV12-5 with TRBJ1-1; unclear D gene. V lost 1 base and J lost 1, with 7 bases in between. CDR3 length equals 14 residues. Germline V lookup: CDR1 LGHNT, CDR2 FRNRAP. In DNA form, the CDR3 reads TGTGCTAGTGGTTTGGGCATGGGGAACACTGAAGCTTTCTTT. It specifies CASGLGMGNTEAFF. The full variable domain, rest sourced from reference TRBV12-5 and TRBJ1-1, is DARVTQTPRHKVTEMGQEVTMRCQPILGHNTVFWYRQTMMQGLELLAYFRNRAPLDDSGMPKDRFSAEMPDATLATLKIQPSEPRDSAVYFCASGLGMGNTEAFFGQGTRLTVV.

The chain links TRBV28 to TRBJ2-7; TRBD1 matches at 12 bases. The CDR3 has 13 residues. Germline V lookup: CDR1 MDHEN, CDR2 SYDVKM. Unmatched junction bases numbered 3, after V lost 8 bases and J lost 4 bases. The chain's CDR3 is CASRDRGRYEQYF. Written as DNA, the CDR3 is TGTGCCAGCCGGGACAGGGGGCGGTACGAGCAGTACTTC.

This rearrangement joins TRBV19 to TRBJ1-4; 7 nucleotides line up with TRBD1. V dropped 4 bases and J dropped 7; count of bases not matched to a gene: 12. The CDR3 sequence is 16 residues long. Germline CDR1 reads LNHDA; CDR2 reads SQIVND (reference sequence). CDR3 sequence reads: CASSTRGGIAVEKLFF. The CDR3 bases are TGTGCCAGTAGTACCAGGGGGGGTATCGCTGTTGAAAAACTGTTTTTT.